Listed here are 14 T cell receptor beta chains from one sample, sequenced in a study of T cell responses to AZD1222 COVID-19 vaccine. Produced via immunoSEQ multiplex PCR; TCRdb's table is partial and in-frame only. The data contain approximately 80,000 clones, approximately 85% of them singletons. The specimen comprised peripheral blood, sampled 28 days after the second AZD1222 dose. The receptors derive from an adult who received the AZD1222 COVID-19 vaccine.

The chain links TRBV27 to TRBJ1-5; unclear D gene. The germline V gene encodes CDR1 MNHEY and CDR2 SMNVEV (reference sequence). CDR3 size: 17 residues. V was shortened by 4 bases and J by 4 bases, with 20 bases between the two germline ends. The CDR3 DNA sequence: TGTGCCAGCAGTTCATACCGGCGAGTGGGGTCAAATCAGCCCCAGCATTTT. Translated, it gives CASSSYRRVGSNQPQHF.

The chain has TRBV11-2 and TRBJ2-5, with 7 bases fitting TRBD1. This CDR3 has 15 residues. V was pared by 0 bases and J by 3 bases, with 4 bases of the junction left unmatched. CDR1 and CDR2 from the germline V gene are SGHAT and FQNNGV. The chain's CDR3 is CASSLDWTGEETQYF. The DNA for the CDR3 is TGTGCCAGCAGCTTAGACTGGACAGGAGAAGAGACCCAGTACTTC. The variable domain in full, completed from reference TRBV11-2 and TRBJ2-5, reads EAGVAQSPRYKIIEKRQSVAFWCNPISGHATLYWYQQILGQGPKLLIQFQNNGVVDDSQLPKDRFSAERLKGVDSTLKIQPAKLEDSAVYLCASSLDWTGEETQYFGPGTRLLVL.

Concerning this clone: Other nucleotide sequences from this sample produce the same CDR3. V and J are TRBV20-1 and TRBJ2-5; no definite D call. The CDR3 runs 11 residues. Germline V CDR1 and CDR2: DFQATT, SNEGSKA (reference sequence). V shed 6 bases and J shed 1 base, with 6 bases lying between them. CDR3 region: CSAHIQETQYF. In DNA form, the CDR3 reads TGCAGTGCCCATATCCAAGAGACCCAGTACTTC.

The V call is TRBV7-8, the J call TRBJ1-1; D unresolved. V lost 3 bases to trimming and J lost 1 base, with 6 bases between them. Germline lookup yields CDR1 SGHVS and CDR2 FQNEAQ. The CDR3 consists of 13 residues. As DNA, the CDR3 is TGTGCCAGCAGCTTTCGGCGGAACACTGAAGCTTTCTTT. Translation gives CASSFRRNTEAFF.

CDR3 sequence reads: CASSPTSGRATYEQYF. CDR3 sequence (DNA): TGTGCCAGCTCACCGACTAGCGGGAGGGCCACGTACGAGCAGTACTTC. This rearrangement joins TRBV18 to TRBJ2-7; TRBD2 matches 14 bases. Germline loops: CDR1 KGHSH, CDR2 LQKENI. Losses at the gene ends were 3 bases for V and 4 bases for J; bases not matched to a gene: 5. The CDR3 has 16 residues.

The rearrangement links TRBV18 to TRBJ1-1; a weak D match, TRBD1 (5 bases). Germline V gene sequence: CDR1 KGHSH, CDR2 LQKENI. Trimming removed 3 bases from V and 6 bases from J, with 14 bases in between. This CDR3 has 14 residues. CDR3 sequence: CASSPGPGGAEAFF. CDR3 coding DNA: TGTGCCAGCTCACCCGGACCGGGGGGTGCTGAAGCTTTCTTT. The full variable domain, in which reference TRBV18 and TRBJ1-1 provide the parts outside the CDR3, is NAGVMQNPRHLVRRRGQEARLRCSPMKGHSHVYWYRQLPEEGLKFMVYLQKENIIDESGMPKERFSAEFPKEGPSILRIQQVVRGDSAAYFCASSPGPGGAEAFFGQGTRLTVV.

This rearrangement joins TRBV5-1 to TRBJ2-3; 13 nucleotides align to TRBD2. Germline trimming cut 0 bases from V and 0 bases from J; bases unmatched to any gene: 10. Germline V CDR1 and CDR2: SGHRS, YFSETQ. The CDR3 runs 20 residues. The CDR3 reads CASSLGTSGSYIRSTDTQYF. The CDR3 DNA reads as TGCGCCAGCAGCTTGGGGACTAGCGGGAGTTACATTCGGAGCACAGATACGCAGTATTTT. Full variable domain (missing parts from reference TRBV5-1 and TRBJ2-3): KAGVTQTPRYLIKTRGQQVTLSCSPISGHRSVSWYQQTPGQGLQFLFEYFSETQRNKGNFPGRFSGRQFSNSRSEMNVSTLELGDSALYLCASSLGTSGSYIRSTDTQYFGPGTRLTVL.

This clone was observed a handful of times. The CDR3 nucleotides are TGTGCCAGCAGTTTCAGACAGTCAACTAATGAAAAACTGTTTTTT. Translated, it gives CASSFRQSTNEKLFF. The chain employs TRBV6-5 and TRBJ1-4; tentatively, D is TRBD1 (5 bases). The CDR3 sequence is 15 residues long. CDR1 and CDR2 (germline): MNHEY, SVGAGI. V gave up 4 bases and J gave up 0 bases, with 9 bases separating them.

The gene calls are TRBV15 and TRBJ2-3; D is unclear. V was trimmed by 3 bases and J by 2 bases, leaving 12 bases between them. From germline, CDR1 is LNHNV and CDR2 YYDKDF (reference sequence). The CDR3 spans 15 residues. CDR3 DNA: TGTGCCACCAGCAGCCTTAGCTCTACCACAGATACGCAGTATTTT. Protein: CATSSLSSTTDTQYF.

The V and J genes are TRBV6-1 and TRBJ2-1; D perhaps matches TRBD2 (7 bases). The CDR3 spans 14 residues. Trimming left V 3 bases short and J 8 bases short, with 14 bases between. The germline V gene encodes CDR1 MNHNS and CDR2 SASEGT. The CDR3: CASSERQGRDEQFF. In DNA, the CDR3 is TGTGCCAGCAGTGAGAGGCAGGGGAGGGATGAGCAGTTCTTC.

The CDR3: CASSEWGDIAEKLFF. The CDR3 region has the DNA TGTGCCAGCAGTGAGTGGGGGGACATAGCTGAAAAACTGTTTTTT. The rearrangement links TRBV25-1 to TRBJ1-4, with TRBD1 as a possible D gene (6 bases). This CDR3 has 15 amino acids. Trimming cost V 3 bases and J 7 bases, with 15 bases left between them. CDR1 is MGHDK and CDR2 is SYGVNS in the germline V gene.

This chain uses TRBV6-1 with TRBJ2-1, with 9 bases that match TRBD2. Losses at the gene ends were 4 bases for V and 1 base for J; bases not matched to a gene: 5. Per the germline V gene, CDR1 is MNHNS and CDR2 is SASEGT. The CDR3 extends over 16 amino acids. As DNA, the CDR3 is TGTGCCAGCAGTGCAAAGCGGGAGGTTTCCTACAATGAGCAGTTCTTC. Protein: CASSAKREVSYNEQFF.

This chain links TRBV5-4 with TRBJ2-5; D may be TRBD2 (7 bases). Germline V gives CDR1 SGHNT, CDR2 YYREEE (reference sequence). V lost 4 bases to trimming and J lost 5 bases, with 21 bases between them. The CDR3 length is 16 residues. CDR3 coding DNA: TGTGCCAGCAGCGGGGGCGGGAGACAGTCGCGGGAGACCCAGTACTTC. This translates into CASSGGGRQSRETQYF.

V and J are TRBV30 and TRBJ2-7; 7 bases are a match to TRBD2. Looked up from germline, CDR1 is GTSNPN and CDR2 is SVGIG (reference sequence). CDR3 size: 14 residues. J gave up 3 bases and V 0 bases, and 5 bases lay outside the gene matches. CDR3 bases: TGTGCCTGGAGTGTACTTGCGGGAGTCTACGAGCAGTACTTC. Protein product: CAWSVLAGVYEQYF.